The rows below give T cell receptor beta chains drawn from one sample of a study of blood T cells in healthy people across ages. Each CDR3 protein is one row after TCRdb ran MiXCR on the 5' RACE reads. The table includes 1,500,000 or so distinct CDR3 sequences, about 45% detected once. Source material: blood. These receptors originate from a woman under 30 in good health. Each CDR3 is given with its conserved first and last residue. Fields, in order: V gene, D gene, J gene, clone size, CDR3 protein, CDR3 DNA. The D gene is left open where the match is weak. A row's size may be missing; if present it is once, few, many or a size class.

v_gene: TRBV6-6; d_gene: NA; j_gene: TRBJ2-7; abundance: few; CDR3aa: CASSYFGYSYEQYF; CDR3nt: TGTGCCAGCAGTTACTTCGGGTACTCCTACGAGCAGTACTTC
v_gene: TRBV5-1; d_gene: TRBD1; j_gene: TRBJ1-1; abundance: few; CDR3aa: CASSNRGQPNTEAFF; CDR3nt: TGCGCCAGCAGCAACAGGGGACAGCCGAACACTGAAGCTTTCTTT
v_gene: TRBV3-1; d_gene: NA; j_gene: TRBJ2-5; abundance: NA; CDR3aa: CASSYSTGPETQYF; CDR3nt: TGTGCCAGCAGCTACTCCACAGGGCCGGAGACCCAGTACTTC
v_gene: TRBV4-3; d_gene: TRBD1; j_gene: TRBJ2-7; abundance: few; CDR3aa: CASSRGIRDRSSYEQYF; CDR3nt: TGCGCCAGCAGCCGAGGGATCCGGGACAGGAGCTCCTACGAGCAGTACTTC
v_gene: TRBV9; d_gene: NA; j_gene: TRBJ1-1; abundance: NA; CDR3aa: CASSVAEVNTEAFF; CDR3nt: TGTGCCAGCAGCGTAGCCGAGGTTAACACTGAAGCTTTCTTT
v_gene: TRBV4-3; d_gene: NA; j_gene: TRBJ2-7; abundance: NA; CDR3aa: CASSQDRMAYEQYF; CDR3nt: TGCGCCAGCAGCCAAGATCGAATGGCCTACGAGCAGTACTTC
v_gene: TRBV5-1; d_gene: NA; j_gene: TRBJ1-1; abundance: NA; CDR3aa: CASSLDLARNTEAFF; CDR3nt: TGCGCCAGCAGCTTGGATTTGGCCAGAAACACTGAAGCTTTCTTT
v_gene: TRBV20-1; d_gene: TRBD2; j_gene: TRBJ2-1; abundance: NA; CDR3aa: CSASISGRAGGEQFF; CDR3nt: TGCAGTGCTTCGATTAGCGGGAGGGCCGGTGGTGAGCAGTTCTTC
v_gene: TRBV10-3; d_gene: NA; j_gene: TRBJ2-1; abundance: NA; CDR3aa: CAISRQRRRSYNEQFF; CDR3nt: TGTGCCATCAGTCGCCAGCGCCGACGCTCCTACAATGAGCAGTTCTTC
v_gene: TRBV20-1; d_gene: NA; j_gene: TRBJ1-5; abundance: NA; CDR3aa: CSAGRAGKDNQPQHF; CDR3nt: TGCAGTGCGGGGAGGGCGGGGAAGGACAATCAGCCCCAGCATTTT
v_gene: TRBV20-1; d_gene: NA; j_gene: TRBJ1-2; abundance: NA; CDR3aa: CSARDQEGIPYGYTF; CDR3nt: TGCAGTGCTAGAGATCAGGAGGGGATTCCCTATGGCTACACCTTC
v_gene: TRBV5-1; d_gene: TRBD1; j_gene: TRBJ2-7; abundance: NA; CDR3aa: CASSPGQLDYEQYF; CDR3nt: TGCGCCAGCAGCCCGGGACAGCTTGACTACGAGCAGTACTTC
v_gene: TRBV7-2; d_gene: NA; j_gene: TRBJ1-6; abundance: NA; CDR3aa: CASRKGRDYNSPLHF; CDR3nt: TGTGCCAGCCGTAAGGGAAGGGACTATAATTCACCCCTCCACTTT
v_gene: TRBV9; d_gene: NA; j_gene: TRBJ2-1; abundance: many; CDR3aa: CASSAHNEQFF; CDR3nt: TGTGCCAGCAGTGCCCACAATGAGCAGTTCTTC
v_gene: TRBV18; d_gene: NA; j_gene: TRBJ2-5; abundance: NA; CDR3aa: CASSPTAFQETQYF; CDR3nt: TGTGCCAGCTCACCGACAGCCTTCCAAGAGACCCAGTACTTC
v_gene: TRBV7-2; d_gene: TRBD1; j_gene: TRBJ1-2; abundance: once; CDR3aa: CASSLGTGGDLAYGYTF; CDR3nt: TGTGCCAGCAGCTTAGGGACAGGGGGAGATTTAGCCTATGGCTACACCTTC
v_gene: TRBV2; d_gene: NA; j_gene: TRBJ2-3; abundance: few; CDR3aa: CASRNGALADLLPTDTQYF; CDR3nt: TGTGCCAGCAGGAACGGGGCCCTGGCAGACTTACTCCCCACAGATACGCAGTATTTT
v_gene: TRBV12-3/TRBV12-4; d_gene: NA; j_gene: TRBJ2-7; abundance: NA; CDR3aa: CASGPSLAEPYNEQYF; CDR3nt: TGTGCCAGCGGTCCGAGCCTAGCCGAACCCTACAATGAGCAGTACTTC
v_gene: TRBV6-5; d_gene: NA; j_gene: TRBJ2-1; abundance: once; CDR3aa: CASSFARVYNEQFF; CDR3nt: TGTGCCAGCAGTTTTGCACGAGTATACAATGAGCAGTTCTTC
v_gene: TRBV5-1; d_gene: NA; j_gene: TRBJ1-1; abundance: NA; CDR3aa: CASRDETNEAFF; CDR3nt: TGCGCCAGCAGGGACGAAACAAATGAAGCTTTCTTT
v_gene: TRBV5-1; d_gene: NA; j_gene: TRBJ1-2; abundance: NA; CDR3aa: CASSAGDLEGYGYTF; CDR3nt: TGCGCCAGCAGCGCGGGAGACCTAGAAGGCTATGGCTACACCTTC
v_gene: TRBV12-3/TRBV12-4; d_gene: NA; j_gene: TRBJ2-3; abundance: NA; CDR3aa: CASREFNTDTQYF; CDR3nt: TGTGCCAGCCGGGAGTTTAACACAGATACGCAGTATTTT
v_gene: TRBV7-6; d_gene: NA; j_gene: TRBJ2-3; abundance: NA; CDR3aa: CASSSQTDTQYF; CDR3nt: TGTGCCAGCAGTTCTCAGACAGATACGCAGTATTTT
v_gene: TRBV20-1; d_gene: TRBD1; j_gene: TRBJ1-2; abundance: NA; CDR3aa: CSAIPERGPSSYGYTF; CDR3nt: TGCAGTGCTATCCCGGAGAGGGGGCCTTCTTCCTATGGCTACACCTTC
v_gene: TRBV7-2; d_gene: NA; j_gene: TRBJ1-1; abundance: NA; CDR3aa: CASSLDRIRGNTGAFF; CDR3nt: TGTGCCAGCAGCTTGGACCGGATACGGGGGAACACTGGAGCTTTCTTT
v_gene: TRBV12-3/TRBV12-4; d_gene: TRBD1; j_gene: TRBJ1-2; abundance: NA; CDR3aa: CASRRDRDRLRGYGYTF; CDR3nt: TGTGCCAGCAGACGTGACAGGGACCGACTACGAGGCTATGGCTACACCTTC
v_gene: TRBV4-1; d_gene: NA; j_gene: TRBJ2-3; abundance: many; CDR3aa: CASSQEGLADTQYF; CDR3nt: TGCGCCAGCAGCCAAGAGGGACTCGCGGATACGCAGTATTTT
v_gene: TRBV7-8; d_gene: NA; j_gene: TRBJ2-1; abundance: NA; CDR3aa: CACSPAGANEQFF; CDR3nt: TGTGCCTGCAGCCCCGCGGGGGCAAATGAGCAGTTCTTC
v_gene: TRBV7-9; d_gene: NA; j_gene: TRBJ1-3; abundance: few; CDR3aa: CASSEASGNTIYF; CDR3nt: TGTGCCAGCAGCGAGGCCTCTGGAAACACCATATATTTT
v_gene: TRBV7-9; d_gene: NA; j_gene: TRBJ1-6; abundance: NA; CDR3aa: CASSLNRGGTSSYNSPLHF; CDR3nt: TGTGCCAGCAGCTTAAATCGCGGGGGCACCAGCTCCTATAATTCACCCCTCCACTTT
v_gene: TRBV12-3/TRBV12-4; d_gene: TRBD2; j_gene: TRBJ2-3; abundance: NA; CDR3aa: CASSPGGSGVEDTQYF; CDR3nt: TGTGCCAGCAGCCCCGGGGGTAGCGGGGTTGAGGATACGCAGTATTTT
v_gene: TRBV12-3/TRBV12-4; d_gene: NA; j_gene: TRBJ2-3; abundance: NA; CDR3aa: CASSRGTTDTQYF; CDR3nt: TGTGCCAGTTCTAGGGGGACCACAGATACGCAGTATTTT
v_gene: TRBV5-1; d_gene: TRBD1; j_gene: TRBJ1-1; abundance: NA; CDR3aa: CASSFEGQEAFF; CDR3nt: TGCGCCAGCAGCTTCGAGGGACAGGAAGCTTTCTTT
v_gene: TRBV2; d_gene: NA; j_gene: TRBJ2-7; abundance: few; CDR3aa: CASRDSLYEQYF; CDR3nt: TGTGCCAGCAGGGACTCCCTCTACGAGCAGTACTTC
v_gene: TRBV6-2/TRBV6-3; d_gene: TRBD1; j_gene: TRBJ2-5; abundance: NA; CDR3aa: CASNRDSQETQYF; CDR3nt: TGTGCCAGCAACAGGGACAGCCAAGAGACCCAGTACTTC
v_gene: TRBV7-2; d_gene: NA; j_gene: TRBJ1-4; abundance: once; CDR3aa: CASSRQVGNEKLFF; CDR3nt: TGTGCCAGCAGCCGACAGGTTGGAAATGAAAAACTGTTTTTT
v_gene: TRBV12-3/TRBV12-4; d_gene: NA; j_gene: TRBJ2-5; abundance: NA; CDR3aa: CASREPYNEQYF; CDR3nt: TGTGCCAGCAGGGAACCCTACAATGAGCAGTACTTC
v_gene: TRBV15; d_gene: NA; j_gene: TRBJ2-3; abundance: NA; CDR3aa: CATSLTPGTDTQYF; CDR3nt: TGTGCCACCAGTCTCACCCCGGGCACAGATACGCAGTATTTT
v_gene: TRBV7-2; d_gene: TRBD2; j_gene: TRBJ2-7; abundance: NA; CDR3aa: CASSSGLAGRYEQYF; CDR3nt: TGTGCCAGCAGCTCGGGACTAGCGGGCCGCTACGAGCAGTACTTC
v_gene: TRBV6-5; d_gene: TRBD1; j_gene: TRBJ2-1; abundance: many; CDR3aa: CASSPRQGSYNEQFF; CDR3nt: TGTGCCAGCAGTCCGAGACAGGGGAGTTACAATGAGCAGTTCTTC
v_gene: TRBV28; d_gene: TRBD1; j_gene: TRBJ2-5; abundance: NA; CDR3aa: CASSNPGGTQYF; CDR3nt: TGTGCCAGCAGTAACCCAGGGGGGACCCAGTACTTC
v_gene: TRBV6-6; d_gene: NA; j_gene: TRBJ1-2; abundance: NA; CDR3aa: CASSSPRGDRRYGYTF; CDR3nt: TGTGCCAGCAGTTCCCCCCGAGGGGATCGTCGATATGGCTACACCTTC
v_gene: TRBV7-2; d_gene: NA; j_gene: TRBJ1-6; abundance: NA; CDR3aa: CTSSRPPTVYNSPLHF; CDR3nt: TGTACCAGCAGCCGACCCCCGACCGTCTATAATTCACCCCTCCACTTT